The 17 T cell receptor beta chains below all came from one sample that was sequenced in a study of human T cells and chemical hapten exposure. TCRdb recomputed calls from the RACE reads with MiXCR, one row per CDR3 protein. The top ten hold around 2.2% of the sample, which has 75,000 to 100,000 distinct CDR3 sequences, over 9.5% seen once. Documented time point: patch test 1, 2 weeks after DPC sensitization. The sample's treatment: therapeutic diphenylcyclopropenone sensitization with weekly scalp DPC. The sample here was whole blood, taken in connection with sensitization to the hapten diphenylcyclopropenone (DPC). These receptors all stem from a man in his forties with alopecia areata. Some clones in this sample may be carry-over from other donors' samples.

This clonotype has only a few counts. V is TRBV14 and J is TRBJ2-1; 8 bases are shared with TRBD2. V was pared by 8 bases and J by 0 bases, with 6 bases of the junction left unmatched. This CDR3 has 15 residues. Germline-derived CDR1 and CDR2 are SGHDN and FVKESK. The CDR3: CASALAVGSYNEQFF. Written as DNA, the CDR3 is TGTGCCAGCGCACTAGCGGTGGGCTCCTACAATGAGCAGTTCTTC.

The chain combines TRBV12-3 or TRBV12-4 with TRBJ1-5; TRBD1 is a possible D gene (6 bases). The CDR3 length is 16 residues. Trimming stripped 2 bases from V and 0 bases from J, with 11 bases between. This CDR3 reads CASSLTGTNSNQPQHF. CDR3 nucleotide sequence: TGTGCCAGCAGTTTAACAGGGACGAATAGCAATCAGCCCCAGCATTTT.

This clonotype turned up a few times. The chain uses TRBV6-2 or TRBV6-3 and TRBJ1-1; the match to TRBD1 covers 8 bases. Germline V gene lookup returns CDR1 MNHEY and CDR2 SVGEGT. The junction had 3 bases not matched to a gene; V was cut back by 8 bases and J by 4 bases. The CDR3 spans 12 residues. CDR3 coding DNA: TGTGCCAGCGCAACAGGGGGCACTGAAGCTTTCTTT. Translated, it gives CASATGGTEAFF.

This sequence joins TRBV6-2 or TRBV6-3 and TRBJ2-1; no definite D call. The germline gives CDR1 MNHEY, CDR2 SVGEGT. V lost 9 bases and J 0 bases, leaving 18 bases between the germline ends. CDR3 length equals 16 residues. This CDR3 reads CARSLRSQSSYNEQFF. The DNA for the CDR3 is TGTGCCAGAAGTCTCCGGTCCCAGAGCTCCTACAATGAGCAGTTCTTC.

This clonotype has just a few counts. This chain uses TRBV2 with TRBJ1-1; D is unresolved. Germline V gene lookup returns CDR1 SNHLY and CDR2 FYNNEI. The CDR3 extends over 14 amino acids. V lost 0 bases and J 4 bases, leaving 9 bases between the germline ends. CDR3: CASSEALLGTEAFF. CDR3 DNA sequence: TGTGCCAGCAGTGAAGCGCTTCTGGGCACTGAAGCTTTCTTT.

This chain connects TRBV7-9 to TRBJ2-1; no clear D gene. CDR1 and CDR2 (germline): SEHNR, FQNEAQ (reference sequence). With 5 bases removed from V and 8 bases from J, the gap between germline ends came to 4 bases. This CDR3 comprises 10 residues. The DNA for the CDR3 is TGTGCCAGCAGCCAGGATGAGCAGTTCTTC. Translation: CASSQDEQFF.

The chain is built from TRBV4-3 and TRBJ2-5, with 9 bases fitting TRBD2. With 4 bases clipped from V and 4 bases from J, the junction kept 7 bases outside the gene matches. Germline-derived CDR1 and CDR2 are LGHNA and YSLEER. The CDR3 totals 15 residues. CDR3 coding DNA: TGCGCCAGCAGCCCGTCTAGCGGGGAGGGAGAGACCCAGTACTTC. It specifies CASSPSSGEGETQYF.

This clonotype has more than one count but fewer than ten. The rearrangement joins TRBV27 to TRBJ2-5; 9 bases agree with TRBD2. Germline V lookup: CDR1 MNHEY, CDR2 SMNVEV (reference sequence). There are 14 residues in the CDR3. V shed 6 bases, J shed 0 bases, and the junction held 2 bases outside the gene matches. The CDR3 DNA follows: TGTGCCAGCAGCGCTAGCGGGAACCAAGAGACCCAGTACTTC. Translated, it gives CASSASGNQETQYF.

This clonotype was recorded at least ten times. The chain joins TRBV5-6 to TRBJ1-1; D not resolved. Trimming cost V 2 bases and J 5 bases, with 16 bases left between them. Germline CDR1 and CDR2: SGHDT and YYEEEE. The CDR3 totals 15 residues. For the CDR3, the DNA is TGTGCCAGCAGCTTACTTGTTGGGATTAGGACTGAAGCTTTCTTT. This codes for CASSLLVGIRTEAFF.

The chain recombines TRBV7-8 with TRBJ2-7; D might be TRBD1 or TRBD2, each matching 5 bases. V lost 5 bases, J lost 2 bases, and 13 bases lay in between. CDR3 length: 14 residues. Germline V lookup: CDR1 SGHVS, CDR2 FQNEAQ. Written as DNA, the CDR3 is TGTGCCAGCAGCCCCGGGGCAGGCCCCTACGAGCAGTACTTC. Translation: CASSPGAGPYEQYF.

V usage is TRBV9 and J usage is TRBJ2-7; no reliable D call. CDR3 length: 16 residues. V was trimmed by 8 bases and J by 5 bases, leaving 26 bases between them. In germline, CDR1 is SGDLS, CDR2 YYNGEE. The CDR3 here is CASVGPGVPRFDEQYV. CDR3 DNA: TGTGCCAGTGTCGGCCCCGGAGTGCCTCGCTTCGACGAGCAGTACGTC.

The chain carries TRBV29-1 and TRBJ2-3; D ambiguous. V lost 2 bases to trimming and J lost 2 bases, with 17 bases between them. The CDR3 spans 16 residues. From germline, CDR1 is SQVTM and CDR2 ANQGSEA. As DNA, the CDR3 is TGCAGCGTTGAACCCCCGCGGAGTAGGGTCACAGATACGCAGTATTTT. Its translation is CSVEPPRSRVTDTQYF.

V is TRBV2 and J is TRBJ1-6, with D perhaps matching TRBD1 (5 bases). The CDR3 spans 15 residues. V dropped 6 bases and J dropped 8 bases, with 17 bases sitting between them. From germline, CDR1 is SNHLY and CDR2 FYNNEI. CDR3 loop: CASREQAIRDSPLHF. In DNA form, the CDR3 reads TGTGCCAGCAGGGAACAGGCTATTCGGGATTCACCCCTCCACTTT.

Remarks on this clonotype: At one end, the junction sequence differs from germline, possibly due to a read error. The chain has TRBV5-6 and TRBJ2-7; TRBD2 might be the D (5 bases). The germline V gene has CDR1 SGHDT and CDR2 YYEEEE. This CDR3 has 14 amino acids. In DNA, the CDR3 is TGTGCCAGCAGTTGGGGAGTCAGCTCCTACGAGCGGTACTTC. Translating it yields CASSWGVSSYERYF.

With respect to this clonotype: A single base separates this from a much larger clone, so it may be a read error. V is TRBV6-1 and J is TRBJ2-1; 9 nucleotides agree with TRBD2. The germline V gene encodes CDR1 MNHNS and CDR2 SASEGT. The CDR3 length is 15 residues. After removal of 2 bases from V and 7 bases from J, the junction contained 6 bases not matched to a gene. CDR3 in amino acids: CASSEIAGELNEQFF. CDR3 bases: TGTGCCAGCAGTGAAATAGCGGGAGAGCTGAATGAGCAGTTCTTC.

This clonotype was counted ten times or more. The CDR3, as DNA: TGTGCCTGGAGTAATACACCAAAGAACACTGAAGCTTTCTTT. Translation gives CAWSNTPKNTEAFF. This chain joins TRBV30 and TRBJ1-1; D unresolved. CDR1 is GTSNPN, CDR2 SVGIG, per germline (reference sequence). This CDR3 contains 14 residues. The germline V and J ends were trimmed by 2 bases and 1 base, with 11 bases remaining between them.

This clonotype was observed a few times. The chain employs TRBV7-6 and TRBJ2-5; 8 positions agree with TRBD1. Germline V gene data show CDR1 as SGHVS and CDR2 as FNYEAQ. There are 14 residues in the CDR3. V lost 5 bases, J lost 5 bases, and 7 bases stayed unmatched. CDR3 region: CASSPRQGKETQYF. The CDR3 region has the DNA TGTGCCAGCAGCCCAAGACAGGGGAAGGAGACCCAGTACTTC.